Included here is one T cell receptor (beta chain) sequence, with context. Individuals aged 18 to 89 years were recruited from 24 US areas. Cohorts were assigned according to the clinical history that participants reported. This entry belongs to a study of blood T cell repertoires in COVID-19. After removal of 6 bases from V and 4 bases from J, the junction contained 5 bases not matched to a gene. Germline lookup yields CDR1 SNHLY and CDR2 FYNNEI. This CDR3 spans 13 amino acids. Produced via immunoSEQ multiplex PCR; TCRdb's table is partial and in-frame only. Of 250,000 to 300,000 clones detected, under 95% appear once; the ten largest clones hold 2.3%.

J is TRBJ1-2 and V is TRBV2; 7 bases are shared with TRBD1. This TCR derives from a woman in her thirties or forties with acute COVID-19. Material for sequencing was PBMCs or T cells enriched from blood (not recorded which). CDR3 bases: TGTGCCAGCAGAACGACAGGGATCTATGGCTACACCTTC. Residues: CASRTTGIYGYTF.